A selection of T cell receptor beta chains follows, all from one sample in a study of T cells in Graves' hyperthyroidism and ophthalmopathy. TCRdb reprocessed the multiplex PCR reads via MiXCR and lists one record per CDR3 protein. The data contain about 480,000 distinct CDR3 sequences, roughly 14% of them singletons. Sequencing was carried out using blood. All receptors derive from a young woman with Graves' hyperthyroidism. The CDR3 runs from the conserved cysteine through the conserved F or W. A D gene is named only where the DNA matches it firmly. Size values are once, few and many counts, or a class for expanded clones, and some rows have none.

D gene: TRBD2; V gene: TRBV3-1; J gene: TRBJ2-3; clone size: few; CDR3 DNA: TGTGCCAGCAGCCAAGCTTTGACTAGCGGGAGGGTTTCGTATTTT; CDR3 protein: CASSQALTSGRVSYF
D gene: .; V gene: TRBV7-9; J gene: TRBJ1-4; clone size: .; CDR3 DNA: TGTGCCAGCAGCTTATTCCAGGGCGGGGAAAAACTGTTTTTT; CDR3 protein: CASSLFQGGEKLFF
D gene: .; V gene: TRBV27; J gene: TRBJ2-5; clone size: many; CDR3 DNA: TGTGCCAGCAGTCCGTTTCTCGGTTCCCAAGAGACCCAGTACTTC; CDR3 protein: CASSPFLGSQETQYF
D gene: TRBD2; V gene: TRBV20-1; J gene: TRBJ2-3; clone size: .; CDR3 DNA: TGCAGTGCTTCTCGACTAGCGGGGGGAAGAGATACGCAGTATTTT; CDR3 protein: CSASRLAGGRDTQYF
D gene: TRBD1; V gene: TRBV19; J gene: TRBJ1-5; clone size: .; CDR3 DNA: TGTGCCAGTAGCAGGGACAGGGGGCCGGATCAGCCCCAGCATTTT; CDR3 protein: CASSRDRGPDQPQHF
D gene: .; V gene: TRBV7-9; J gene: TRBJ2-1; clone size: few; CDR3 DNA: TGTGCCAGCAGCTTAGCGATCAGCGGCTCCTACAATGAGCAGTTCTTC; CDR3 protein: CASSLAISGSYNEQFF
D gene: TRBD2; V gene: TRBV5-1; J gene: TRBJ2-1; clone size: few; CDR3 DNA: TGCGCCAGCAGCTTGCTGCTAGCGGGGGGGGATGAGCAGTTCTTC; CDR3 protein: CASSLLLAGGDEQFF
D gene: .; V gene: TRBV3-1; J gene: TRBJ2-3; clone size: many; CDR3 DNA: TGTGCCAGCAGCCCCCGGACGTTCGAGCCCACAGATACGCAGTATTTT; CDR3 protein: CASSPRTFEPTDTQYF
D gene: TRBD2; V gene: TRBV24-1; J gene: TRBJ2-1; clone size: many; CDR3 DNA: TGTGCCACAGCGGGGACCTACAATGAGCAGTTCTTC; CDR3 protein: CATAGTYNEQFF
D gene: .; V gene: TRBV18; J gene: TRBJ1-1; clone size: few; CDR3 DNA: TGTGCCAGCTCACCACCATCCAGGGGCTATCATGAAGCTTTCTTT; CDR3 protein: CASSPPSRGYHEAFF
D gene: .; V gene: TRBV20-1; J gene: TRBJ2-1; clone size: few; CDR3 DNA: TGCAGTGCTAGAGATTTAGCGGCAACCTACAATGAGCAGTTCTTC; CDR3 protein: CSARDLAATYNEQFF
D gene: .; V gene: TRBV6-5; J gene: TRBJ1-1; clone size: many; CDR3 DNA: TGTGCCAGCAGTTACTCGATTTCCTTCAACACTGAAGCTTTCTTT; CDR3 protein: CASSYSISFNTEAFF
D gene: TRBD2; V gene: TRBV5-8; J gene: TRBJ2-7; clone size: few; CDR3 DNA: TGTGCCAGCAGCTCCGGACTAGTGAGGGAGCAGTACTTC; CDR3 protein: CASSSGLVREQYF
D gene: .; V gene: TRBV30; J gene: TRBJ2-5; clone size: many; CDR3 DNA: TGTGCCTGGAGTGTGCAGGCGGAGACCCAGTACTTC; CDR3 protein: CAWSVQAETQYF
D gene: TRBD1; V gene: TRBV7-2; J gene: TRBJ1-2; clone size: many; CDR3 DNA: TGTGCCAGCAGCCTGACAGGGTTGAATAACTATGGCTACACCTTC; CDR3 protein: CASSLTGLNNYGYTF
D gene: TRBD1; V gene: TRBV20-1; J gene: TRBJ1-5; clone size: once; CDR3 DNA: TGCAGTGCTAGAAGGGAACCGCGACAGGGCAGCAATCAGCCCCAGCATTTT; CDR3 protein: CSARREPRQGSNQPQHF
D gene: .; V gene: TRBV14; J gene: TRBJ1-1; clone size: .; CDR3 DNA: TGTGCCAGCAGCCAAGATTGGGACACTGAAGCTTTCTTT; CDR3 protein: CASSQDWDTEAFF
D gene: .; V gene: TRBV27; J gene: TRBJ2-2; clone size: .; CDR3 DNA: TGTGCCAGCAGTTTAGGAGGGTTTGTAGTCGGGGAGCTGTTTTTT; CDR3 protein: CASSLGGFVVGELFF
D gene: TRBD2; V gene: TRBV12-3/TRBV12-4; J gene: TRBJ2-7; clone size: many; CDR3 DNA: TGTGCCAGCAGTTCTAGCGGGAGGGACGAGCAGTACTTC; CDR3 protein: CASSSSGRDEQYF
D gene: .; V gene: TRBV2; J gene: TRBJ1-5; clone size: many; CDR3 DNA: TGTGCCAGCAGTGTTAATCAGCCCCAGCATTTT; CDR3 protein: CASSVNQPQHF
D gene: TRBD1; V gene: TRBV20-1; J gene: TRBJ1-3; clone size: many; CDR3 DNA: TGCAGTGCTAGTCTGGGACAGGGAGGAAACACCATATATTTT; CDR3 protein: CSASLGQGGNTIYF
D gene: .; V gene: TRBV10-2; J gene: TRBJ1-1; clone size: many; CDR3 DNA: TGCGCCAGCAGTGAGCGCCAGGGTTGGACTGAAGCTTTCTTT; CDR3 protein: CASSERQGWTEAFF
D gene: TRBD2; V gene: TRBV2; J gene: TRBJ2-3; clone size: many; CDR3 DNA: TGTGCCAGCATCAATCGGCGGGAGGGGAACACAGATACGCAGTATTTT; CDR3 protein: CASINRREGNTDTQYF
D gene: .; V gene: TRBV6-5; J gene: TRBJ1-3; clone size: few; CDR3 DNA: TGTGCCAGCAGTTACGGAGGGGACACCATATATTTT; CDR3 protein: CASSYGGDTIYF
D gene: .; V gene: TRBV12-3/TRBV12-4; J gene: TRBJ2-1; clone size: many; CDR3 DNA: TGTGCCAGCAGCTTCCAGTCTGACAATGAGCAGTTCTTC; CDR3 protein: CASSFQSDNEQFF
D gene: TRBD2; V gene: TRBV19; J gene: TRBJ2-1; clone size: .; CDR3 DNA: TGTGCCAGTAGTCACCCCGGACTAGCGTTGAGGAATGAGCAGTTCTTC; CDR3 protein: CASSHPGLALRNEQFF
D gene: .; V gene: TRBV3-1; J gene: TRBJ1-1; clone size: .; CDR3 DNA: TGTGCCAGCAGCCAATCGTTTGGGAACACTGAAGCTTTCTTT; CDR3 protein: CASSQSFGNTEAFF
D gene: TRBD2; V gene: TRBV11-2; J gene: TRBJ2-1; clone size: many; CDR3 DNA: TGTGCCAGCAGCTTTTGGCTAGCGGGAGAGTACAATGAGCAGTTCTTC; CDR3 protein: CASSFWLAGEYNEQFF
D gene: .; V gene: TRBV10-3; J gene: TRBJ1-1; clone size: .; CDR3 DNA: TGTGCCATCAAACCGCAGGGAAACACTGAAGCTTTCTTT; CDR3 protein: CAIKPQGNTEAFF
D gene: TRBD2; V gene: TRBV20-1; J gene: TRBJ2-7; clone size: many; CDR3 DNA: TGCAGTGCTTCGGCACGGGAGGGCCTCAACGAGCAGTACTTC; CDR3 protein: CSASAREGLNEQYF
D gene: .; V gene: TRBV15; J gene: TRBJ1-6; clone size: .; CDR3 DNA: TGTGCCACCAGGGTGCCAGGGAATTCACCCCTCCACTTT; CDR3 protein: CATRVPGNSPLHF
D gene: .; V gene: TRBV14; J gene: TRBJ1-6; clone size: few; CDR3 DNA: TGTGCCAGCAGCCAGTCGACAGGATACTCCTATAATTCACCCCTCCACTTT; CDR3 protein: CASSQSTGYSYNSPLHF
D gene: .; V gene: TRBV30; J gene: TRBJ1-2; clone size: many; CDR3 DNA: TGTGCCTGGAATTGGGGACTCTATGGCTACACCTTC; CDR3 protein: CAWNWGLYGYTF
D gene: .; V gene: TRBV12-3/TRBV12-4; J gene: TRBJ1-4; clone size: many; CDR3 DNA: TGTGCCAGCAGTAACACGAGGAACGAAAAACTGTTTTTT; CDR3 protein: CASSNTRNEKLFF
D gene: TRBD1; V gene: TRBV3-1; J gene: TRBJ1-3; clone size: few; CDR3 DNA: TGTGCCAGCAGCCCGGACAGGCCCTCTGGAAACACCATATATTTT; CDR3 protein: CASSPDRPSGNTIYF
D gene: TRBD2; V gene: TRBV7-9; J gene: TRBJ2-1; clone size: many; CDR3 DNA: TGTGCCAGCAGCTTGAGCGGGAGGGCCCTCAATGAGCAGTTCTTC; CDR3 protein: CASSLSGRALNEQFF
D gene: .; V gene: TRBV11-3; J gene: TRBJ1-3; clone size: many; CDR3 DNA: TGTGCCAGCCGCCGCGGGGTTGAGGGAAACACCATATATTTT; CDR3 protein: CASRRGVEGNTIYF
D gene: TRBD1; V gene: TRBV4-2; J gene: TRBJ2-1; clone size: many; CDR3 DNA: TGTGCCAGCAGCCGAGACATGGGACAGGGACCTTACAATGAGCAGTTCTTC; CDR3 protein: CASSRDMGQGPYNEQFF
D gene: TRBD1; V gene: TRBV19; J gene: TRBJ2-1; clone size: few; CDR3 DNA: TGTGCCAGTAGTTTGACAGGGTTCAATGAGCAGTTCTTC; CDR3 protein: CASSLTGFNEQFF
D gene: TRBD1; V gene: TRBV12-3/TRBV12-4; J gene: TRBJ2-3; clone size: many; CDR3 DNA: TGTGCCAGCAGTTTAACAACGGGACAGGGGGGGAGAGATACGCAGTATTTT; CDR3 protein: CASSLTTGQGGRDTQYF
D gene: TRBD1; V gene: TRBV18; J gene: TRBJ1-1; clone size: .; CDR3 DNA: TGTGCCAGCTCACCCGGACAGGGGGCGGACACTGAAGCTTTCTTT; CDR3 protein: CASSPGQGADTEAFF
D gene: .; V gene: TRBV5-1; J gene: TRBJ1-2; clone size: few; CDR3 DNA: TGCGCCAGCAGCTTGGGTGCGACACTGAATGGCTACACCTTC; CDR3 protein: CASSLGATLNGYTF
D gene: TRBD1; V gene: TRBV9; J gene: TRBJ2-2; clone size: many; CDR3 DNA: TGTGCCAGCAGCCCCAGGACAGGGGAGTACGCCGGGGAGCTGTTTTTT; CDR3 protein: CASSPRTGEYAGELFF
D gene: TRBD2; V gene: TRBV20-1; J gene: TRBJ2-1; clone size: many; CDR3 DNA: TGCAGTGCCCCCATGGGACTAGCGGGATACAATGAGCAGTTCTTC; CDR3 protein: CSAPMGLAGYNEQFF
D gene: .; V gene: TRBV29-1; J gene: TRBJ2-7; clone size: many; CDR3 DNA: TGCAGCGTTGAATGGTCAGGAGTCTACGAGCAGTACTTC; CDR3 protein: CSVEWSGVYEQYF
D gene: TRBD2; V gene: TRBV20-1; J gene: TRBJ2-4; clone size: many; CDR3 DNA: TGCAGTGCTAGAGATTACCTAGCGGGAGGGCCGGCCAAAAACATTCAGTACTTC; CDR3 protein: CSARDYLAGGPAKNIQYF
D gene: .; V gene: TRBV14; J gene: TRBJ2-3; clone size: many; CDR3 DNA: TGTGCCAGCAGCCATCTAGCAGGCGACACGCAGTATTTT; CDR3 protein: CASSHLAGDTQYF
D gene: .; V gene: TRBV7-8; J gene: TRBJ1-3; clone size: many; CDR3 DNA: TGTGCCTCAGTTTTGGGAAGGGGGTCTGGAAACACCATATATTTT; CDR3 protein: CASVLGRGSGNTIYF
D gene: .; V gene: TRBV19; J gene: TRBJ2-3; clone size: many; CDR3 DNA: TGTGCCAGTAGCAGACGTGTTTCGCCACCTAGCACAGATACGCAGTATTTT; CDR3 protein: CASSRRVSPPSTDTQYF
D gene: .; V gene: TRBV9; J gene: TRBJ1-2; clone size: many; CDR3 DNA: TGTGCCAGCGGTTCGACAGAGAACTATGGCTACACCTTC; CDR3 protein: CASGSTENYGYTF
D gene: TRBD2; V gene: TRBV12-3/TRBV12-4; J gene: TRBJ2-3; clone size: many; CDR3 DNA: TGTGCCAGCAGTTCAGTAGCGGGGGTCACAGATACGCAGTATTTT; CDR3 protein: CASSSVAGVTDTQYF
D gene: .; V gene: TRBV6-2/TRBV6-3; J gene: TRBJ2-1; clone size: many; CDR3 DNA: TGTGCCAGCATCAAGGGGCTTCCCTACAATGAGCAGTTCTTC; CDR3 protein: CASIKGLPYNEQFF
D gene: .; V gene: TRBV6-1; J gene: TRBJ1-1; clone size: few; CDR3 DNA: TGTGCCAGCAGTCCCCAGCTCTACACTGAAGCTTTCTTT; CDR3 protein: CASSPQLYTEAFF